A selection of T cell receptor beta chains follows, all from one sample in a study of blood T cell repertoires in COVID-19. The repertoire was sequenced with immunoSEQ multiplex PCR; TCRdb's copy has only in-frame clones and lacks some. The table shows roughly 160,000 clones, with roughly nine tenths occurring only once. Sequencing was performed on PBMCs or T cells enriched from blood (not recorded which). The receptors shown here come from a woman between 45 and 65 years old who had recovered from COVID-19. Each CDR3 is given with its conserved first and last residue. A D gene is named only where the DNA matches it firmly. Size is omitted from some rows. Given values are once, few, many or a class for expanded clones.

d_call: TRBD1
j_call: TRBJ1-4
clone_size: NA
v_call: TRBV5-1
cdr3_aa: CASSLGTGREKLFF
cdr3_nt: TGCGCCAGCAGCTTGGGGACAGGTCGGGAAAAACTGTTTTTT

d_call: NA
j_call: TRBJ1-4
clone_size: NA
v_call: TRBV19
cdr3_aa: CASSVQVATNEKLFF
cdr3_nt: TGTGCCAGTAGTGTACAAGTTGCAACTAATGAAAAACTGTTTTTT

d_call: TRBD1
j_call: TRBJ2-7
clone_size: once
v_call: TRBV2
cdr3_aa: CASRFDRAYEQYF
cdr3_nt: TGTGCCAGCAGATTCGACAGGGCCTACGAGCAGTACTTC

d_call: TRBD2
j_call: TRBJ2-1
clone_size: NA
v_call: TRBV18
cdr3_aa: CASSPASGGRDEQFF
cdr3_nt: TGTGCCAGCTCACCGGCGAGCGGGGGGCGGGATGAGCAGTTCTTC

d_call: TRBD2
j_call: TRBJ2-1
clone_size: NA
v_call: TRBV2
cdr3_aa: CASSKRGAGTSGYNEQFF
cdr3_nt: TGTGCCAGCAGTAAAAGGGGGGCCGGGACTAGCGGCTACAATGAGCAGTTCTTC

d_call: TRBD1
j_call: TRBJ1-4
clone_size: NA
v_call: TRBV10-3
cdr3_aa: CATTPGTGGKEKLFF
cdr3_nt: TGTGCCACTACCCCCGGGACAGGTGGTAAAGAAAAACTGTTTTTT

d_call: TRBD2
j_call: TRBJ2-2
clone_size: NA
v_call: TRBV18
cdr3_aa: CASSPPSGRDTGELFF
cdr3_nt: TGTGCCAGCTCACCACCCAGCGGGAGGGACACCGGGGAGCTGTTTTTT

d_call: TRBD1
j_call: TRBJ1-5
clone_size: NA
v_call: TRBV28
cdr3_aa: CASSFSTGTYSNQPQHF
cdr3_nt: TGTGCCAGCAGTTTCTCGACAGGGACCTATAGCAATCAGCCCCAGCATTTT

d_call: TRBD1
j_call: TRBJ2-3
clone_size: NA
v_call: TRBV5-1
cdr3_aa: CASSPQGARSTDTQYF
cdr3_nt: TGCGCCAGCAGCCCGCAGGGGGCGAGGAGCACAGATACGCAGTATTTT

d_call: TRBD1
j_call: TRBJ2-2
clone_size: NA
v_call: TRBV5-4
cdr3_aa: CASSPGQGRTTGELFF
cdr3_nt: TGTGCCAGCAGCCCAGGACAGGGTAGGACCACCGGGGAGCTGTTTTTT

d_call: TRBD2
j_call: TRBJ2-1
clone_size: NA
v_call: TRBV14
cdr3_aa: CASSQGLAGGLFF
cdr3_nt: TGTGCCAGCAGCCAAGGGCTAGCGGGAGGTTTGTTCTTC

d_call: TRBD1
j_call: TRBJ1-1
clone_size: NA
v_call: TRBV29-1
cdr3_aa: CSVRQGLNTEAFF
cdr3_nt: TGCAGCGTAAGACAGGGGTTGAACACTGAAGCTTTCTTT

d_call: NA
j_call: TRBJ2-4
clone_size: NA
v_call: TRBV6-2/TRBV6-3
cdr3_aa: CASSYSAGAKNIQYF
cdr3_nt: TGTGCCAGCAGTTACTCGGCAGGGGCCAAAAACATTCAGTACTTC

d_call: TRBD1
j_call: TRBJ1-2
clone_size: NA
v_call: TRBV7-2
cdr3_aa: CASSLGTDRDFYGYTF
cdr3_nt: TGTGCCAGCAGCTTAGGGACAGACAGGGATTTCTATGGCTACACCTTC

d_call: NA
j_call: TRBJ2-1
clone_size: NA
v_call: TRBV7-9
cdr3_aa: CASSLDGSPYNEQFF
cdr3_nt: TGTGCCAGCAGCTTAGACGGGTCTCCCTACAATGAGCAGTTCTTC

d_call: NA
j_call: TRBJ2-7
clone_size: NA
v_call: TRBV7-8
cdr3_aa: CASSLRGSAYEQYF
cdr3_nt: TGTGCCAGCAGCTTGAGAGGCTCAGCCTACGAGCAGTACTTC

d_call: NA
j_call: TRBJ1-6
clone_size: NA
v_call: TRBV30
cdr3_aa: CAWSPLQGGNSPLHF
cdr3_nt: TGTGCCTGGAGCCCATTGCAGGGAGGCAATTCACCCCTCCACTTT

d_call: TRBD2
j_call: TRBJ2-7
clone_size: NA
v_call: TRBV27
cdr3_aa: CASSLGGGFREQYF
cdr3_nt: TGTGCCAGCAGTCTAGGCGGGGGGTTCAGGGAGCAGTACTTC

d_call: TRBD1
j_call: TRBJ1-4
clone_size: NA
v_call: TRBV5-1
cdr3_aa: CASSSLGQVNEKLFF
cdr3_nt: TGCGCCAGCAGCTCTCTGGGACAGGTTAATGAAAAACTGTTTTTT

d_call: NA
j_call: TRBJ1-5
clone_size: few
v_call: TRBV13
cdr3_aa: CASSLVAQFSQPQHF
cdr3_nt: TGTGCCAGCAGCTTAGTGGCACAATTCAGTCAGCCCCAGCATTTT

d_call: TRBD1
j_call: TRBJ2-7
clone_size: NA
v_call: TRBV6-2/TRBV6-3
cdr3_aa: CASSRRSGGGYEQYF
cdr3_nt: TGTGCCAGCAGCCGAAGGTCAGGGGGCGGCTACGAGCAGTACTTC

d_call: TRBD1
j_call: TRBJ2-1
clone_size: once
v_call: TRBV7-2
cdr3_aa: CASSLQTGGNEQFF
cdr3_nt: TGTGCCAGCAGCTTACAGACAGGGGGCAATGAGCAGTTCTTC

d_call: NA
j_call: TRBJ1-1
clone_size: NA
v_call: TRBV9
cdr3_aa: CASSVAGRNTEAFF
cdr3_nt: TGTGCCAGCAGCGTAGCTGGGAGGAACACTGAAGCTTTCTTT

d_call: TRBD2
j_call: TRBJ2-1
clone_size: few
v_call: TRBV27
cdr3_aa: CASSSNPGTSHQGQFF
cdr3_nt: TGTGCCAGCAGTTCTAACCCCGGGACTAGCCACCAGGGGCAGTTCTTC

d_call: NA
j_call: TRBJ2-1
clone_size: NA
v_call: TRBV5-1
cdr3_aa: CASSLTGSGEQFF
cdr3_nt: TGCGCCAGCAGCTTGACGGGGAGCGGTGAGCAGTTCTTC

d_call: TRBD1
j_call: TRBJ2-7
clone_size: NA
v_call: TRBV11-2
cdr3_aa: CASSLGLGQPPYEQYF
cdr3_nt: TGTGCCAGCAGCTTAGGACTGGGACAGCCACCCTACGAGCAGTACTTC